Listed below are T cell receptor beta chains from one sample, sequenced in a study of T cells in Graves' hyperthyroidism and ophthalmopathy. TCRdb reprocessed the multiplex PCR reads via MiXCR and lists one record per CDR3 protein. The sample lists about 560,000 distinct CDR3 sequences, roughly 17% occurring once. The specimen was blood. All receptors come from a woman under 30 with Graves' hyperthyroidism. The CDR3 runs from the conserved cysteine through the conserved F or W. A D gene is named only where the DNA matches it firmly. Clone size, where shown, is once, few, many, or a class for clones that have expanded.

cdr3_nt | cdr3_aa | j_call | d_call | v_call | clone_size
TGTGCCAGCAGCTCGGACTTGGGTCAGCCCCAGCATTTT | CASSSDLGQPQHF | TRBJ1-5 | NA | TRBV7-9 | many
TGCAGCGTTGAGACAGGGAGGGGGTATGGCTACACCTTC | CSVETGRGYGYTF | TRBJ1-2 | TRBD1 | TRBV29-1 | few
TGTGCCAGCAGCTTAGAAGTCGGGACAGGGACCTACTATGGCTACACCTTC | CASSLEVGTGTYYGYTF | TRBJ1-2 | TRBD1 | TRBV7-2 | many
TGTGCCAGCAGTCTGAGGCCCGGCGGAGAGACCCAGTACTTC | CASSLRPGGETQYF | TRBJ2-5 | NA | TRBV28 | many
TGTGCCAGCAGCCCGACAGGGGGGGGGCAGCCCCAGCATTTT | CASSPTGGGQPQHF | TRBJ1-5 | TRBD1 | TRBV3-1 | few
TGCGCCAGCAGCCAAGAGGCAGGGGTGGGCGAAAAACTGTTTTTT | CASSQEAGVGEKLFF | TRBJ1-4 | NA | TRBV4-3 | few
TGTGCCAGCAGCGATCCGGGACAGGGGCTCCTCTCCTACGAGCAGTACTTC | CASSDPGQGLLSYEQYF | TRBJ2-7 | TRBD1 | TRBV5-4 | NA
TGTGCCAGCAGCGCAAGGGTAGGGGGAAGGGAAAAACTGTTTTTT | CASSARVGGREKLFF | TRBJ1-4 | NA | TRBV9 | few
TGTGCCAGCAGCTTTGCCCACCCGACGAGCCAGGCCGGGACCCAGTACTTC | CASSFAHPTSQAGTQYF | TRBJ2-5 | NA | TRBV11-2 | many
TGTGCCAGCAGTCCGGGAGACAGGGGATCTGGCTACACCTTC | CASSPGDRGSGYTF | TRBJ1-2 | TRBD1 | TRBV28 | many
TGTGCCAGCAGATTCGGGAGGCGGGATGAGCAGTTCTTC | CASRFGRRDEQFF | TRBJ2-1 | TRBD2 | TRBV5-8 | many
TGTGCCAGCAGTTTATCGCCCAGGGGGCGGTTCGTAGTGACCCAGTACTTC | CASSLSPRGRFVVTQYF | TRBJ2-5 | TRBD1 | TRBV27 | NA
TGTGCCAGCAGTGAAGCTAGCTTTGGCACAGATACGCAGTATTTT | CASSEASFGTDTQYF | TRBJ2-3 | NA | TRBV6-1 | many
TGCAGTGCTAGAGATGGGGACAGGGTGTGGACAGATACGCAGTATTTT | CSARDGDRVWTDTQYF | TRBJ2-3 | TRBD1 | TRBV20-1 | many
TGTGCCAGCAGTTCTGGGAGGTTCACTGAAGCTTTCTTT | CASSSGRFTEAFF | TRBJ1-1 | NA | TRBV6-5 | NA
TGCAGTGCTAGAGATTTACGCCAGGGGCGCTATGGCTACACCTTC | CSARDLRQGRYGYTF | TRBJ1-2 | NA | TRBV20-1 | few
TGTGCCAGCAGCACAGGGACAGGGGGTTTCGACGAGCAGTACTTC | CASSTGTGGFDEQYF | TRBJ2-7 | TRBD1 | TRBV7-6 | few
TGTGCCAGCAGCACTCAAGGAGGGCAGCAAGAGACCCAGTACTTC | CASSTQGGQQETQYF | TRBJ2-5 | NA | TRBV12-3/TRBV12-4 | NA
TGTGCCAGCAGCTTGGGGACTAGCGGGAGAGAAGATACGCAGTATTTT | CASSLGTSGREDTQYF | TRBJ2-3 | TRBD2 | TRBV7-7 | NA
TGTGCCAGCAGCTTAGGGGACAGCAACGGCCACGAGCAGTACTTC | CASSLGDSNGHEQYF | TRBJ2-7 | TRBD1 | TRBV7-9 | NA
TGTGCCAGCAGTCCCACCCCGAGCTCCTACAATGAGCAGTTCTTC | CASSPTPSSYNEQFF | TRBJ2-1 | NA | TRBV6-1 | few
TGCGCCAGCAGCGTACTCCAACTAGGTGGCACCGGGGAGCTGTTTTTT | CASSVLQLGGTGELFF | TRBJ2-2 | NA | TRBV5-1 | few
TGTGCCAGCAGTCCAGAATACGGGACTAATTCACCCCTCCACTTT | CASSPEYGTNSPLHF | TRBJ1-6 | NA | TRBV12-3/TRBV12-4 | NA
TGTGCCAGCTCACCACCGGGACAGGGGGGCGAGCAGTACTTC | CASSPPGQGGEQYF | TRBJ2-7 | TRBD1 | TRBV12-3/TRBV12-4 | NA
TGTGCCAGCAGCTATCCGGGACACTCCTATGGCTACACCTTC | CASSYPGHSYGYTF | TRBJ1-2 | NA | TRBV6-2/TRBV6-3 | many
TGTGCCAGCAGTTCGTCCTCCGGTGGCTACACCTTC | CASSSSSGGYTF | TRBJ1-2 | NA | TRBV6-1 | many
TGTGCCAGCACCCAGGTCGGCGGGGAGCTGTTTTTT | CASTQVGGELFF | TRBJ2-2 | NA | TRBV6-1 | NA
TGCAGTGCTAGAAAGGCGGGGGTTGAGACCCAGTACTTC | CSARKAGVETQYF | TRBJ2-5 | TRBD2 | TRBV20-1 | many
TGTGCCAGCAGCCCATGGACTAGCGGGGGGTGGACAGATACGCAGTATTTT | CASSPWTSGGWTDTQYF | TRBJ2-3 | TRBD2 | TRBV5-5 | many
TGTGCCAGCAGCTTAGGAGTTGGAGTAGGACACTACAATGAGCAGTTCTTC | CASSLGVGVGHYNEQFF | TRBJ2-1 | NA | TRBV7-9 | many
TGTGCCTGGAGCCCGGGACTAGTGAACAATGAGCAGTTCTTC | CAWSPGLVNNEQFF | TRBJ2-1 | TRBD2 | TRBV30 | NA